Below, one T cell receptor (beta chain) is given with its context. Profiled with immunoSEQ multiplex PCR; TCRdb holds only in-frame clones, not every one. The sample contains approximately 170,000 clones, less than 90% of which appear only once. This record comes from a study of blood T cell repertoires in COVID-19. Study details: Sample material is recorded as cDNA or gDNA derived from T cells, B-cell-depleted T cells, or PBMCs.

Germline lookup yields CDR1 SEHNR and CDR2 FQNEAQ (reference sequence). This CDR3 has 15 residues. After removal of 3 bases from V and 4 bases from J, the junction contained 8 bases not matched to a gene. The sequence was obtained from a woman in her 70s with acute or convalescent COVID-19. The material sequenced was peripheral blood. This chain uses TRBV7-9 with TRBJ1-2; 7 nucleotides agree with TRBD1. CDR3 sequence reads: CASSFTGQPGYGYTF. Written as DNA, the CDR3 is TGTGCCAGCAGCTTCACGGGACAGCCAGGCTATGGCTACACCTTC. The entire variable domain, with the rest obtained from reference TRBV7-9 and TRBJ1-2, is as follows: DTGVSQNPRHKITKRGQNVTFRCDPISEHNRLYWYRQTLGQGPEFLTYFQNEAQLEKSRLLSDRFSAERPKGSFSTLEIQRTEQGDSAMYLCASSFTGQPGYGYTFGSGTRLTVV.